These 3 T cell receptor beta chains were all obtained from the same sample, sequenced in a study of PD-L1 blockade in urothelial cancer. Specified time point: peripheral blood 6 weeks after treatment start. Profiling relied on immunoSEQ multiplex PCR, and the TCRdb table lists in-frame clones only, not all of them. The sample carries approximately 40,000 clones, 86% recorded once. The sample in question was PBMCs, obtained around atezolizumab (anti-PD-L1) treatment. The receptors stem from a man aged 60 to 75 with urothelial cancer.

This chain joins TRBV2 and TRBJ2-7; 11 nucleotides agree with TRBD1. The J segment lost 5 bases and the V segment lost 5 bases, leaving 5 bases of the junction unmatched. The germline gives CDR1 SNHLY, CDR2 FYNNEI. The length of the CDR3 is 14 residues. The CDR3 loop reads CASSTRTGGNEQYF. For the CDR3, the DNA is TGTGCCAGCAGTACTAGGACAGGGGGCAACGAGCAGTACTTC.

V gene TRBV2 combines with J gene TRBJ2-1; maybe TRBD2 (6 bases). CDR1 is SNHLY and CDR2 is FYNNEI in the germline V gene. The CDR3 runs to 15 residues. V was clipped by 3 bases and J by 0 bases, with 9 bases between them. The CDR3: CASSEARGSYNEQFF. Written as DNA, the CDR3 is TGTGCCAGCAGTGAGGCGCGGGGCTCCTACAATGAGCAGTTCTTC.

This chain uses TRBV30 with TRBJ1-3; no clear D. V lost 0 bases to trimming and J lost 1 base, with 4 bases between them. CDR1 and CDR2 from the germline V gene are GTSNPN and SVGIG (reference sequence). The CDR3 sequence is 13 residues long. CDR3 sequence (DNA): TGTGCCTGGAGTGTTCAGTCTGGAAACACCATATATTTT. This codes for CAWSVQSGNTIYF. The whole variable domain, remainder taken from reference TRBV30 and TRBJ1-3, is SQTIHQWPATLVQPVGSPLSLECTVEGTSNPNLYWYRQAAGRGLQLLFYSVGIGQISSEVPQNLSASRPQDRQFILSSKKLLLSDSGFYLCAWSVQSGNTIYFGEGSWLTVV.